The 32 T cell receptor beta chains below all came from one sample that was sequenced in a study of regulatory T cells in long-lasting Graves disease. The sample's time point: newly diagnosed GD, antithyroid drugs for less than 3 months. RNA extracted from PBMCs served as the sequencing template. Investigators prepared the TCR beta libraries by applying iRepertoire HTBI primers and Arm-PCR of CDR3 regions. TCRdb re-analysed the multiplex PCR reads in MiXCR, keeping a single row per CDR3 protein. The sample lists approximately 470,000 distinct CDR3 sequences; around 15% were seen once. These data are also associated with another study on T cells in Graves' hyperthyroidism and ophthalmopathy.

The sample was peripheral blood mononuclear cells (PBMCs), taken at new diagnosis, from a patient treated with antithyroid drugs. These TCRs come from a man aged 35 to 55 with Graves disease.

This clonotype has ten or more counts. The CDR3 region has the DNA TGCGCCAGCAGCAAATCAGGGGGTGGATATCAGCCCCAGCATTTT. This encodes CASSKSGGGYQPQHF. The chain uses TRBV4-1 and TRBJ1-5, with TRBD1 matching over 7 bases. Trimming cost V 5 bases and J 5 bases; bases outside gene matches: 9. CDR1 is MGHRA and CDR2 is YSYEKL in the germline V gene. This CDR3 is 15 amino acids long.

This clonotype came up a few times. The gene calls are TRBV2 and TRBJ2-7; TRBD2 aligns across 7 bases. Germline V gene sequence: CDR1 SNHLY, CDR2 FYNNEI. The V segment lost 6 bases and the J segment 5 bases; nucleotides outside the gene matches: 10. The CDR3 length is 14 residues. The CDR3 is CASSPSGSRHEQYF. CDR3 coding DNA: TGTGCCAGCAGCCCTAGCGGATCGAGGCACGAGCAGTACTTC.

The sample holds many counts of this clonotype. The rearrangement links TRBV6-1 to TRBJ2-7; 7 bases line up with TRBD2. The ends lost 6 bases at V and 5 bases at J; junction bases unmatched: 13. The CDR3 loop spans 15 amino acids. The germline V gene has CDR1 MNHNS and CDR2 SASEGT. CDR3 sequence: CASRPGGWTDNEQYF. The CDR3 nucleotides are TGTGCCAGCAGGCCCGGGGGGTGGACTGACAACGAGCAGTACTTC.

This clonotype was recorded a few times. The chain is built from TRBV3-1 and TRBJ2-1; TRBD2 agrees at 9 bases. This CDR3 contains 16 residues. V lost 1 base, J lost 9 bases, and 10 bases stayed unmatched. CDR1 and CDR2 from the germline V gene are LGHDT and YNNKEL (reference sequence). DNA of the CDR3: TGTGCCAGCAGCCAAGCAGCGGGAGGCCCCCAAGGTGAGCAGTTCTTC. Translating gives CASSQAAGGPQGEQFF.

With respect to this clonotype: One end of the junction varies from germline; a read error may be responsible. V and J are TRBV6-2 or TRBV6-3 and TRBJ1-1; TRBD1 agrees at 7 bases. CDR1 MNHEY and CDR2 SVGEGT come from the germline V gene. This CDR3 comprises 12 residues. The CDR3 loop reads CASVTGTADAFF. DNA of the CDR3: TGTGCCAGCGTTACCGGGACAGCTGATGCTTTCTTT.

The CDR3 reads CSARGSKSYNEQFF. Written as DNA, the CDR3 is TGCAGTGCTAGGGGGTCAAAAAGCTACAATGAGCAGTTCTTC. The J gene is TRBJ2-1, the V gene TRBV20-1, with no clear D. This CDR3 contains 14 residues. Germline CDR1 is DFQATT and CDR2 is SNEGSKA (reference sequence). With 3 bases removed from V and 3 bases from J, the gap between germline ends came to 12 bases.

The chain carries TRBV10-3 and TRBJ2-1; 10 bases are shared with TRBD2. V trimming: 7 bases; J trimming: 9 bases; junction bases outside the gene matches: 15. This CDR3 is 16 amino acids long. CDR1 is ENHRY and CDR2 is SYGVKD in the germline V gene. The CDR3 bases are TGTGCCATCATGAACCGACCAGCGGGAGGGCCTAGTGAGCAGTTCTTC. Encoded protein: CAIMNRPAGGPSEQFF.

Many counts were recorded for this clonotype. V usage is TRBV3-1 and J usage is TRBJ2-4; D not certain. Germline loops: CDR1 LGHDT, CDR2 YNNKEL (reference sequence). Trimming pared 3 bases from V and 2 bases from J, leaving 14 bases between. The CDR3 loop spans 16 amino acids. The CDR3 DNA reads TGTGCCAGCAGCCATACCTTATTCGGACCCAAAAACATTCAGTACTTC. Translation gives CASSHTLFGPKNIQYF.

This clonotype was seen many times. This rearrangement joins TRBV5-5 to TRBJ1-1; D is unresolved. This CDR3 contains 15 residues. Trimming pared 1 base from V and 0 bases from J, leaving 10 bases between. The V gene's germline CDR1 is SGHKS and CDR2 YYEKEE (reference sequence). Written as DNA, the CDR3 is TGTGCCAGCAGCTTGTCACCGCCAATGAACACTGAAGCTTTCTTT. As protein: CASSLSPPMNTEAFF.

This clonotype was recorded at least ten times. The rearrangement joins TRBV28 to TRBJ1-6; 7 nucleotides line up with TRBD1. V lost 2 bases, J lost 5 bases, and 6 bases stayed unmatched. Germline CDR1 MDHEN, CDR2 SYDVKM. This CDR3 spans 16 amino acids. The CDR3 nucleotides read TGTGCCAGCAGTTTAACGACAGGGTCGAATAATTCACCCCTCCACTTT. Protein product: CASSLTTGSNNSPLHF.

This clonotype was counted ten times or more. V and J are TRBV28 and TRBJ2-1; the match to TRBD2 covers 7 bases. Per germline, CDR1 MDHEN and CDR2 SYDVKM. The V and J ends lost 5 bases and 11 bases, in that order; junction bases with no gene match: 15. The CDR3 has 15 amino acids. Written as DNA, the CDR3 is TGTGCCAGCAGTCCACGACTAGCCCAATCCATGAAGCAGTTCTTC. It codes for CASSPRLAQSMKQFF.

This clonotype was observed many times. The chain uses TRBV28 and TRBJ2-3; 8 bases line up with TRBD2. The CDR3 has 16 amino acids. CDR1 is MDHEN, CDR2 SYDVKM, per germline. J lost 4 bases, V lost 5 bases, and 11 bases had no gene match. Here the CDR3 reads CASSTPTREGPDTQYF. In nucleotides, the CDR3 is TGTGCCAGCAGTACTCCCACCCGGGAGGGCCCAGATACGCAGTATTTT. The variable domain in full, completed from reference TRBV28 and TRBJ2-3, reads DVKVTQSSRYLVKRTGEKVFLECVQDMDHENMFWYRQDPGLGLRLIYFSYDVKMKEKGDIPEGYSVSREKKERFSLILESASTNQTSMYLCASSTPTREGPDTQYFGPGTRLTVL.

There are many counts of this clonotype. This chain links TRBV20-1 with TRBJ2-5, with TRBD1 matching over 7 bases. CDR3 length equals 14 residues. Germline V CDR1 and CDR2: DFQATT, SNEGSKA (reference sequence). Losses at the gene ends were 6 bases for V and 5 bases for J; bases not matched to a gene: 12. CDR3 region: CSAPVEGAWETQYF. DNA for the CDR3: TGCAGTGCCCCAGTCGAGGGGGCATGGGAGACCCAGTACTTC.

The chain combines TRBV4-1 with TRBJ2-7; D possibly corresponds to TRBD2 (5 bases). Trimming pared 1 base from V and 2 bases from J, leaving 9 bases between. Germline V gene data show CDR1 as MGHRA and CDR2 as YSYEKL. This CDR3 is 14 amino acids long. The CDR3 loop reads CASSQVREAYEQYF. Here the CDR3 DNA reads TGCGCCAGCAGCCAAGTTCGGGAAGCCTACGAGCAGTACTTC.

This clonotype appeared many times. This CDR3 is CASSLATGRNGYTF. In DNA, the CDR3 is TGTGCCAGCAGCTTAGCGACAGGGAGGAATGGCTACACCTTC. This chain links TRBV7-8 with TRBJ1-2, with TRBD1 identical over 7 bases. Germline lookup yields CDR1 SGHVS and CDR2 FQNEAQ. The CDR3 has 14 residues. V was pared by 0 bases and J by 6 bases, with 4 bases of the junction left unmatched.

This clonotype was seen repeatedly, ten times or more. J is TRBJ2-1 and V is TRBV20-1, with D possibly being TRBD1 or TRBD2 (5 bases each). Germline CDR1 DFQATT, CDR2 SNEGSKA (reference sequence). The CDR3 contains 15 residues. V lost 6 bases and J 7 bases, leaving 22 bases between the germline ends. CDR3 loop: CSAPPIQRWGNEQFF. The CDR3 DNA sequence: TGCAGTGCCCCTCCTATCCAGCGGTGGGGGAATGAGCAGTTCTTC.

This clonotype was seen only a few times. CDR3 loop: CASSYESSGTGEQYF. DNA of the CDR3: TGTGCCAGCAGTTACGAAAGTAGCGGGACGGGAGAGCAGTACTTC. This chain joins TRBV6-2 or TRBV6-3 and TRBJ2-7; 8 bases fit TRBD2. Trimming cost V 2 bases and J 7 bases; bases outside gene matches: 10. This CDR3 has 15 residues. Germline V gene sequence: CDR1 MNHEY, CDR2 SVGEGT.

This clonotype appeared many times. The V gene is TRBV2, the J gene TRBJ2-2, with 11 positions matching TRBD2. The CDR3 has 17 residues. Germline-derived CDR1 and CDR2 are SNHLY and FYNNEI. After removal of 1 base from V and 5 bases from J, the junction contained 6 bases not matched to a gene. The CDR3 here is CASSEVRSSGRTGELFF. CDR3 in DNA: TGTGCCAGCAGTGAAGTAAGGTCTAGCGGGAGGACCGGGGAGCTGTTTTTT.

This clonotype was detected many times. The chain links TRBV20-1 to TRBJ2-7, with TRBD2 matching 7 bases. The CDR3 has 12 residues. Germline trimming cut 0 bases from V and 5 bases from J; bases unmatched to any gene: 1. The germline V gene encodes CDR1 DFQATT and CDR2 SNEGSKA (reference sequence). In nucleotides, the CDR3 is TGCAGTGCTAGAGAGGGAGGGAACGAGCAGTACTTC. Translating it yields CSAREGGNEQYF.

This clonotype was recorded many times. The chain recombines TRBV30 with TRBJ1-5; D is unclear. CDR1 GTSNPN and CDR2 SVGIG come from the germline V gene (reference sequence). The V and J ends lost 1 base and 2 bases respectively, with 6 bases between them. This CDR3 has 13 amino acids. Written as DNA, the CDR3 is TGTGCCTGGAGTGACGAGCGCAATCAGCCCCAGCATTTT. Its translation: CAWSDERNQPQHF.

A word on this clonotype: At one of its ends the junction is not consistent with the germline gene, which may arise from a read error. The gene calls are TRBV11-2 and TRBJ2-5, with D perhaps TRBD1 or TRBD2 (5 bases each). Germline CDR1 and CDR2: SGHAT and FQNNGV. The CDR3 length is 14 residues. CDR3: CASSQEGQGKTQYF. The CDR3 DNA reads TGCGCCAGCAGCCAAGAGGGGCAGGGAAAGACCCAGTACTTC.

V gene TRBV27 combines with J gene TRBJ2-1; D remains ambiguous. Trimming shortened V by 5 bases and J by 2 bases, and 16 bases separated the two germline ends. Germline V CDR1 and CDR2: MNHEY, SMNVEV (reference sequence). The CDR3 length is 16 residues. CDR3 protein: CASSPRTVPTYNEQFF. CDR3 sequence (DNA): TGTGCCAGCAGTCCTCGGACGGTCCCGACCTACAATGAGCAGTTCTTC.

The table lists this clonotype with many counts. The V gene is TRBV11-3, the J gene TRBJ2-7; TRBD2 matches 7 bases. This CDR3 is 14 amino acids long. The germline V gene has CDR1 SGHNT and CDR2 YENEEA. V trimming: 8 bases; J trimming: 1 base; junction bases outside the gene matches: 8. This CDR3 is CASGHSGISYEQYF. CDR3 in DNA: TGTGCCAGCGGCCACAGCGGGATATCCTACGAGCAGTACTTC.

There are a few counts of this clonotype. The chain links TRBV7-3 to TRBJ2-2; no firm D call. The V and J ends lost 4 bases and 6 bases respectively, with 15 bases between them. Per germline, CDR1 SGHTA and CDR2 FQGTGA. The CDR3 contains 15 residues. The CDR3 sequence: CASSSTPSGAGELFF. Written as DNA, the CDR3 is TGTGCCAGCAGCTCTACCCCGTCTGGGGCCGGGGAGCTGTTTTTT.

This clonotype was seen more than once but under ten times. The rearrangement joins TRBV4-1 to TRBJ2-3; 8 nucleotides line up with TRBD2. The CDR3 loop spans 16 amino acids. Per germline, CDR1 MGHRA and CDR2 YSYEKL. J was trimmed by 4 bases and V by 0 bases; bases with no gene match: 6. In DNA, the CDR3 is TGCGCCAGCAGCCAAGATCGAGCGGGAGCAGCAGATACGCAGTATTTT. Amino acid sequence: CASSQDRAGAADTQYF.

This chain joins TRBV5-6 and TRBJ1-1; TRBD1 matches 8 bases. In germline, CDR1 is SGHDT, CDR2 YYEEEE. V shed 6 bases and J 4 bases; nucleotides not matched to a gene: 8. The CDR3 runs 14 residues. The CDR3 region is CASTIDRGGTEAFF. For the CDR3, the DNA is TGTGCCAGCACCATTGACAGGGGAGGCACTGAAGCTTTCTTT.

This clonotype has a count of ten or more. V usage is TRBV2 and J usage is TRBJ2-3; 8 positions agree with TRBD2. CDR1 is SNHLY and CDR2 is FYNNEI in the germline V gene. CDR3 size: 11 residues. With 5 bases clipped from V and 11 bases from J, the junction kept 3 bases outside the gene matches. The CDR3 coding sequence is TGTGCCAGCAGTCAGGCGGGGGGGCAGTATTTT. It encodes CASSQAGGQYF. The whole variable domain, filled in from reference TRBV2 and TRBJ2-3, reads EPEVTQTPSHQVTQMGQEVILRCVPISNHLYFYWYRQILGQKVEFLVSFYNNEISEKSEIFDDQFSVERPDGSNFTLKIRSTKLEDSAMYFCASSQAGGQYFGPGTRLTVL.

The chain recombines TRBV4-1 with TRBJ1-2; no firm D call. The CDR3 has 13 amino acids. With 0 bases removed from V and 1 base from J, the gap between germline ends came to 3 bases. Germline CDR1 MGHRA, CDR2 YSYEKL. CDR3 bases: TGCGCCAGCAGCCAAGATGGTAACTATGGCTACACCTTC. Translating gives CASSQDGNYGYTF.

This clonotype has more than one count but fewer than ten. This chain uses TRBV15 with TRBJ1-5, with D uncertain. The length of the CDR3 is 17 residues. CDR1 is LNHNV and CDR2 is YYDKDF in the germline V gene (reference sequence). Deletions cut 1 base from V and 0 bases from J, with 13 bases between. Written as DNA, the CDR3 is TGTGCCACCAGCAGAGCAGCCAGGACGGATAGCAATCAGCCCCAGCATTTT. This codes for CATSRAARTDSNQPQHF.

This clonotype has a handful of counts. The chain employs TRBV29-1 and TRBJ1-2, with D tentatively TRBD1 (5 bases). The CDR3 has 14 amino acids. Germline-derived CDR1 and CDR2 are SQVTM and ANQGSEA. Trimming shortened V by 5 bases and J by 2 bases, and 15 bases separated the two germline ends. The CDR3 here is CSVNYGGANYGYTF. CDR3 bases: TGCAGCGTTAATTATGGGGGTGCGAACTATGGCTACACCTTC.

The rearrangement joins TRBV7-9 to TRBJ1-1; 10 bases fit TRBD1. Germline V gives CDR1 SEHNR, CDR2 FQNEAQ (reference sequence). V gave up 4 bases and J gave up 4 bases; unmatched junction bases: 6. This CDR3 is built from 15 residues. The CDR3 DNA reads as TGTGCCAGCAGCTACCCCGGGACAGGGGTCACTGAAGCTTTCTTT. Protein sequence: CASSYPGTGVTEAFF.

This clonotype was counted between two and nine times. The J gene is TRBJ2-1, the V gene TRBV7-9; no clear D. The V and J ends lost 0 bases and 8 bases respectively, with 17 bases between them. Germline CDR1 SEHNR, CDR2 FQNEAQ (reference sequence). This CDR3 has 16 amino acids. DNA for the CDR3: TGTGCCAGCAGCTTAGCGGCTAGTAGGTATTCTGATGAGCAGTTCTTC. Amino acids: CASSLAASRYSDEQFF.